The 21 T cell receptor beta chains below come from one sample, sequenced in a study of T cell repertoires in cytomegalovirus infection. Using its own MiXCR run on the reads, TCRdb lists one record per CDR3 protein. The sample records around 630,000 distinct CDR3 sequences, roughly a quarter being singletons. Sequences were obtained from CD8+ T cells from PBMCs. Receptor source: a human donor in good health (CMV status not recorded). Some clones in this sample may be carry-over from other donors' samples.

The chain carries TRBV20-1 and TRBJ2-1; D remains ambiguous. The germline V and J ends were trimmed by 7 bases and 15 bases, with 13 bases remaining between them. Germline values: CDR1 DFQATT, CDR2 SNEGSKA (reference sequence). CDR3 length equals 9 residues. The CDR3 nucleotides read TGCAGTGTAGAGAGGCGCCCGTTCTTC. Translation gives CSVERRPFF.

This clonotype appeared a few times. CDR3 residues: CASRQDHYSNQPQHF. DNA for the CDR3: TGTGCCAGCAGGCAAGATCATTATAGCAATCAGCCCCAGCATTTT. V and J are TRBV28 and TRBJ1-5; no clear D gene. Per the germline V gene, CDR1 is MDHEN and CDR2 is SYDVKM. This CDR3 comprises 15 residues. V shed 6 bases and J shed 0 bases, with 12 bases lying between them.

This sequence joins TRBV20-1 and TRBJ2-7; D remains unclear. The CDR3 contains 14 residues. Trimming took off 4 bases at V and 4 bases at J, with 17 bases between the two ends. The germline gives CDR1 DFQATT, CDR2 SNEGSKA (reference sequence). In nucleotides, the CDR3 is TGCAGTGCTATGTATATGGGATTCCTTTACGAGCAGTACGTC. Encoded protein: CSAMYMGFLYEQYV.

This clonotype was seen a handful of times. This rearrangement joins TRBV28 to TRBJ2-1; 9 bases agree with TRBD1. The CDR3 runs to 17 residues. Germline lookup yields CDR1 MDHEN and CDR2 SYDVKM. V trimming: 7 bases; J trimming: 1 base; junction bases outside the gene matches: 11. DNA for the CDR3: TGTGCCAGCACCTTTACCGGGACAGGGACTTCCTACAATGAGCAGTTCTTC. It is translated as CASTFTGTGTSYNEQFF.

This clonotype was observed many times. The CDR3 protein is CASRSANSGEQYV. The CDR3, as DNA: TGTGCCAGCAGGTCTGCGAACAGCGGGGAGCAGTACGTC. The gene calls are TRBV7-2 and TRBJ2-7; TRBD2 might be the D (6 bases). This CDR3 is 13 amino acids long. V was cut by 6 bases and J by 7 bases, with 16 bases left in between. In germline, CDR1 is SGHTA, CDR2 FQGNSA.

This clonotype was counted a few times. The J gene is TRBJ2-3, the V gene TRBV28, with D unclear. This CDR3 region has 14 residues. Trimming removed 5 bases from V and 1 base from J, with 10 bases in between. Germline V gene sequence: CDR1 MDHEN, CDR2 SYDVKM. The CDR3 bases are TGTGCCAGCAGTCCCCCGGACCGCACAGATACGCAGTATTTT. Translated: CASSPPDRTDTQYF.

On this clonotype: A single base separates this from a much larger clone, so it may be a read error. The rearrangement uses TRBV27 and TRBJ2-1; TRBD2 aligns across 8 bases. From germline, CDR1 is MNHEY and CDR2 SMNVEV (reference sequence). This CDR3 spans 13 amino acids. The CDR3 here is CVSQRGSGNEQFF. The CDR3 nucleotides are TGTGTCAGCCAGCGGGGGTCTGGGAATGAGCAGTTCTTC.

This clonotype has more than one count but fewer than ten. The V call is TRBV11-2, the J call TRBJ2-5, with 8 bases identical to TRBD1. The CDR3 loop spans 15 amino acids. V lost 5 bases, J lost 3 bases, and 8 bases stayed unmatched. Germline CDR1 is SGHAT and CDR2 is FQNNGV. DNA of the CDR3: TGTGCCAGCAGCACCTCCGGACAGGGCGAAGAGACCCAGTACTTC. Its translation: CASSTSGQGEETQYF.

The chain combines TRBV20-1 with TRBJ2-2; D is uncertain. Trimming left V 4 bases short and J 6 bases short, with 9 bases between. The germline gives CDR1 DFQATT, CDR2 SNEGSKA (reference sequence). The CDR3 sequence is 12 residues long. CDR3 protein: CSAKGLAGELFF. DNA of the CDR3: TGCAGTGCTAAGGGTTTGGCCGGGGAGCTGTTTTTT.

This clonotype was observed many times. The chain carries TRBV7-8 and TRBJ2-3; unclear D gene. The germline V gene has CDR1 SGHVS and CDR2 FQNEAQ. Trimming stripped 1 base from V and 2 bases from J, with 16 bases between. CDR3 length: 17 residues. CDR3: CASSLVGAGDHTDTQYF. The CDR3 region has the DNA TGTGCCAGCAGCTTAGTTGGTGCCGGAGACCACACAGATACGCAGTATTTT.

This clonotype appeared many times. Germline is not matched at one junction end, which may reflect a read error. The chain recombines TRBV7-9 with TRBJ1-3; D gene unclear. Germline V gene lookup returns CDR1 SEHNR and CDR2 FQNEAQ (reference sequence). CDR3 length: 9 residues. CDR3 sequence: CASSLDDRF. In nucleotides, the CDR3 is TGTGCCAGCAGCTTAGATGACCGCTTT.

Ten or more counts support this clonotype. The chain is built from TRBV7-9 and TRBJ2-1; D is unclear. The CDR3 spans 16 residues. From germline, CDR1 is SEHNR and CDR2 FQNEAQ (reference sequence). The V end lost 5 bases, the J end lost 0 bases, and 14 bases lay between the germline ends. The CDR3 DNA reads as TGTGCCAGCAGCCGACTGAGCGATTACTCCTACAATGAGCAGTTCTTC. As protein: CASSRLSDYSYNEQFF.

The V call is TRBV28, the J call TRBJ1-2; 8 bases are a match to TRBD1. This CDR3 is 13 amino acids long. Germline V gene data show CDR1 as MDHEN and CDR2 as SYDVKM. Trimming at V came to 2 bases and at J to 8 bases, leaving 4 bases not matched to a gene. The CDR3 DNA is TGTGCCAGCAGTTTAACAGGGGGTAGCGGCTACACCTTC. As protein: CASSLTGGSGYTF.

There are many counts of this clonotype. V and J are TRBV6-5 and TRBJ1-3; D possibly corresponds to TRBD1 (5 bases). The CDR3 runs 15 residues. CDR1 and CDR2 from the germline V gene are MNHEY and SVGAGI. V shed 0 bases and J shed 4 bases, with 10 bases lying between them. CDR3 region: CASSYSPGRGNTIYF. The CDR3 bases are TGTGCCAGCAGTTACTCGCCAGGGAGGGGAAACACCATATATTTT.

This chain links TRBV29-1 with TRBJ2-7, with D hard to call. The CDR3 has 13 residues. The V gene lost 3 bases and the J gene lost 0 bases, with 9 bases spanning the gap. Germline CDR1 is SQVTM and CDR2 is ANQGSEA. CDR3 sequence: CSVEWTDSYEQYF. In DNA form, the CDR3 reads TGCAGCGTTGAGTGGACGGACTCCTACGAGCAGTACTTC.

The chain has TRBV4-2 and TRBJ1-3, with D hard to call. Trimming pared 0 bases from V and 4 bases from J, leaving 13 bases between. CDR1 and CDR2 (germline): LGHNA, YNFKEQ. The CDR3 totals 16 residues. CDR3 protein: CASSQDRTGLGNTIYF. The CDR3 DNA sequence: TGTGCCAGCAGCCAAGATCGCACGGGGTTGGGAAACACCATATATTTT.

This clonotype occurred a few times. This sequence joins TRBV10-3 and TRBJ1-1; TRBD1 matches at 7 bases. V trimming: 6 bases; J trimming: 5 bases; junction bases outside the gene matches: 6. This CDR3 comprises 13 residues. The germline gives CDR1 ENHRY, CDR2 SYGVKD. The CDR3 DNA follows: TGTGCCATCAGAGGGACAGCCCCAACTGAAGCTTTCTTT. Its translation: CAIRGTAPTEAFF.

This rearrangement joins TRBV28 to TRBJ2-2; D possibly corresponds to TRBD2 (6 bases). This CDR3 has 14 amino acids. Germline V lookup: CDR1 MDHEN, CDR2 SYDVKM. Trimming left V 2 bases short and J 7 bases short, with 11 bases between. The CDR3 reads CASSLDSSDGELFF. Written as DNA, the CDR3 is TGTGCCAGCAGTTTAGATTCTAGCGACGGGGAGCTGTTTTTT. Full variable domain (missing parts from reference TRBV28 and TRBJ2-2): DVKVTQSSRYLVKRTGEKVFLECVQDMDHENMFWYRQDPGLGLRLIYFSYDVKMKEKGDIPEGYSVSREKKERFSLILESASTNQTSMYLCASSLDSSDGELFFGEGSRLTVL.

Points on this clonotype: Possible read error: a much larger clone is one base away. The chain recombines TRBV7-6 with TRBJ2-3; D perhaps matches TRBD2 (5 bases). V lost 2 bases, J lost 3 bases, and 9 bases lay in between. The V gene's germline CDR1 is SGHVS and CDR2 FNYEAQ. This CDR3 is 14 amino acids long. CDR3 bases: TGTGCCAGCAGCTTATCCGAGGGAACAGATACGCAGTATTTT. Translation: CASSLSEGTDTQYF.

This clonotype appeared a few times. The rearrangement links TRBV29-1 to TRBJ1-3; tentatively, D is TRBD1 (6 bases). The CDR3 consists of 13 residues. V was clipped by 4 bases and J by 3 bases, with 10 bases between them. Germline V gene sequence: CDR1 SQVTM, CDR2 ANQGSEA. The CDR3 spells CSVAAGDGNTIYF. The CDR3 DNA is TGCAGCGTTGCGGCAGGGGATGGAAACACCATATATTTT.

This clonotype showed up just a few times. This chain joins TRBV27 and TRBJ1-2; no clear D gene. Germline CDR1 is MNHEY and CDR2 is SMNVEV (reference sequence). V lost 5 bases to trimming and J lost 6 bases, with 10 bases between them. This CDR3 region has 12 residues. CDR3 loop: CASSGGRNGYTF. As DNA, the CDR3 is TGTGCCAGCAGTGGTGGGCGCAATGGCTACACCTTC.